Shown below are 27 T cell receptor beta chains from a single sample sequenced in a study of T cell changes during pregnancy in multiple sclerosis. Sequenced by immunoSEQ multiplex PCR; TCRdb stores in-frame clones only, minus some. The top ten hold more than 0.45% of the sample, which has around 70,000 clones, 90% to 95% seen once. The sequences come from peripheral blood, collected in the third trimester of pregnancy. The receptors were gathered from a female donor with multiple sclerosis, enrolled in a pregnancy study.

J is TRBJ2-7 and V is TRBV7-9, with D uncertain. The germline CDR1 and CDR2 sequences are SEHNR and FQNEAQ (reference sequence). The CDR3 is 14 amino acids. Trimming shortened V by 1 base and J by 2 bases, and 9 bases separated the two germline ends. This chain's CDR3 is CASSLGSWPYEQYF. In DNA, the CDR3 is TGTGCCAGCAGCTTAGGGTCGTGGCCCTACGAGCAGTACTTC.

The V gene is TRBV6-5, the J gene TRBJ1-2; D is possibly TRBD1 (5 bases). This CDR3 has 11 amino acids. V dropped 5 bases and J dropped 8 bases, with 9 bases sitting between them. CDR1 is MNHEY and CDR2 is SVGAGI in the germline V gene. The CDR3 DNA sequence: TGTGCCAGCAGTACGGGGGGGGGCTACACCTTC. Amino acid sequence: CASSTGGGYTF.

The rearrangement uses TRBV5-4 and TRBJ2-5; 10 positions agree with TRBD2. Trimming at V came to 4 bases and at J to 1 base, leaving 10 bases not matched to a gene. The germline V gene has CDR1 SGHNT and CDR2 YYREEE (reference sequence). The CDR3 spans 17 residues. This chain's CDR3 is CASSPPSGGAFQETQYF. CDR3 sequence (DNA): TGTGCCAGCAGCCCCCCGAGCGGGGGGGCTTTCCAAGAGACCCAGTACTTC.

J is TRBJ2-7 and V is TRBV5-5, with unresolved D. The CDR3 totals 15 residues. V lost 0 bases to trimming and J lost 3 bases, with 13 bases between them. Per the germline V gene, CDR1 is SGHKS and CDR2 is YYEKEE (reference sequence). The CDR3, as DNA: TGTGCCAGCAGCTTGGCTCGGGTCACGGTCTACGAGCAGTACTTC. It codes for CASSLARVTVYEQYF.

DNA for the CDR3: TGTGCCAGTAGAAAGGAGGGGGGGGACAATGAGCAGTTCTTC. This sequence encodes CASRKEGGDNEQFF. V and J are TRBV6-5 and TRBJ2-1, with D possibly being TRBD2 (7 bases). V was pared by 9 bases and J by 5 bases, with 17 bases between. There are 14 residues in the CDR3. Germline values: CDR1 MNHEY, CDR2 SVGAGI.

The J gene is TRBJ1-1, the V gene TRBV7-6; D is unclear. V was cut by 2 bases and J by 1 base, with 20 bases left in between. Looked up from germline, CDR1 is SGHVS and CDR2 is FNYEAQ. The CDR3 spans 18 residues. In nucleotides, the CDR3 is TGTGCCAGCAGCTTACTTGAGGGTCAGCTTCGGGGGAACACTGAAGCTTTCTTT. Translated, it gives CASSLLEGQLRGNTEAFF.

For the CDR3, the DNA is TGTGCCAGCAGCTTGGCGGGGGGGCCCACAGATACGCAGTATTTT. It is translated as CASSLAGGPTDTQYF. The V gene is TRBV5-4, the J gene TRBJ2-3; 8 bases are shared with TRBD2. The V gene end was trimmed by 0 bases and the J gene end by 2 bases; junction bases not matched to a gene: 2. The CDR3 extends over 15 amino acids. Germline V gene sequence: CDR1 SGHNT, CDR2 YYREEE (reference sequence).

The chain employs TRBV6-5 and TRBJ2-1; 9 positions match TRBD1. With V trimmed by 4 bases and J by 3 bases, 4 bases remained unmatched. Per germline, CDR1 MNHEY and CDR2 SVGAGI. The CDR3 runs 15 residues. CDR3 coding DNA: TGTGCCAGCAGTTCGGACAGGGGTCTCTACAATGAGCAGTTCTTC. This encodes CASSSDRGLYNEQFF.

V is TRBV18 and J is TRBJ1-2, with D uncertain. The CDR3 runs 16 residues. Germline V gene lookup returns CDR1 KGHSH and CDR2 LQKENI. The V end was cut by 2 bases, the J end by 0 bases, with 13 bases between. Written as DNA, the CDR3 is TGTGCCAGCTCACCAGTCCTTTCTCAGGCTAACTATGGCTACACCTTC. Protein product: CASSPVLSQANYGYTF.

The chain joins TRBV4-3 to TRBJ1-6; 10 positions match TRBD1. CDR3 size: 15 residues. V dropped 4 bases and J dropped 9; count of bases not matched to a gene: 6. Per the germline V gene, CDR1 is LGHNA and CDR2 is YSLEER. In DNA, the CDR3 is TGCGCCAGCAGCCTCGGGACAGGGGTTAGTTCACCCCTCCACTTT. Translating it yields CASSLGTGVSSPLHF.

This clone was observed a handful of times. This rearrangement joins TRBV6-4 to TRBJ2-3; D is uncertain. The ends were cut back, 3 bases at V and 0 bases at J, with 10 bases in the middle. Germline CDR1 MRHNA, CDR2 SNTAGT. There are 15 residues in the CDR3. The CDR3: CASSEHILSTDTQYF. The CDR3 coding sequence is TGTGCCAGCAGTGAACACATCCTGAGCACAGATACGCAGTATTTT.

The chain recombines TRBV10-3 with TRBJ1-1; 7 nucleotides line up with TRBD1. The CDR3 spans 16 residues. V gave up 3 bases and J gave up 4 bases; unmatched junction bases: 11. CDR1 is ENHRY, CDR2 SYGVKD, per germline. CDR3 sequence reads: CAISDRWARGVTEAFF. As DNA, the CDR3 is TGTGCCATCAGTGACAGGTGGGCCAGGGGGGTCACTGAAGCTTTCTTT.

The J gene is TRBJ2-7, the V gene TRBV7-3; 9 bases are shared with TRBD2. Germline-derived CDR1 and CDR2 are SGHTA and FQGTGA. The V and J ends lost 5 bases and 6 bases, in that order; junction bases with no gene match: 8. The length of the CDR3 is 14 residues. Here the CDR3 reads CASSVGAGGFEQYF. CDR3 bases: TGTGCCAGCAGCGTCGGCGCGGGGGGGTTCGAGCAGTACTTC.

The chain recombines TRBV6-4 with TRBJ2-3, with a weak D call TRBD2 (6 bases). This CDR3 is built from 14 residues. V lost 4 bases to trimming and J lost 0 bases, with 8 bases between them. The germline CDR1 and CDR2 sequences are MRHNA and SNTAGT. Here the CDR3 reads CASSAGTSTDTQYF. CDR3 DNA sequence: TGTGCCAGCAGTGCCGGGACTAGCACAGATACGCAGTATTTT.

This clone was seen only once. This chain uses TRBV6-1 with TRBJ1-1; 11 bases are a match to TRBD1. Germline assignment: CDR1 MNHNS and CDR2 SASEGT. This CDR3 contains 16 residues. J was trimmed by 1 base and V by 5 bases; bases with no gene match: 6. CDR3 nucleotide sequence: TGTGCCAGCAGTAAAGGACAGGGGGCAGCGAACACTGAAGCTTTCTTT. Protein sequence: CASSKGQGAANTEAFF.

The rearrangement links TRBV7-6 to TRBJ1-4; 9 bases agree with TRBD1. The V and J ends lost 2 bases and 5 bases, in that order; junction bases with no gene match: 6. The CDR3 sequence is 16 residues long. Germline CDR1 is SGHVS and CDR2 is FNYEAQ. CDR3: CASSLMPGQGNEKLFF. In DNA form, the CDR3 reads TGTGCCAGCAGCTTAATGCCTGGACAGGGGAATGAAAAACTGTTTTTT. Using reference TRBV7-6 and TRBJ1-4 for the parts outside the CDR3, the full variable domain is GAGVSQSPRYKVTKRGQDVALRCDPISGHVSLYWYRQALGQGPEFLTYFNYEAQQDKSGLPNDRFSAERPEGSISTLTIQRTEQRDSAMYRCASSLMPGQGNEKLFFGSGTQLSVL.

This chain links TRBV11-2 with TRBJ2-5; D perhaps matches TRBD2 (7 bases). Trimming left V 5 bases short and J 5 bases short, with 15 bases between. The CDR3 contains 14 residues. Germline CDR1 SGHAT, CDR2 FQNNGV. Here the CDR3 DNA reads TGTGCCAGCAGCCGTTTTGCGGGGGCGGAGACCCAGTACTTC. Its translation is CASSRFAGAETQYF.

The rearrangement uses TRBV6-1 and TRBJ2-3; maybe TRBD2 (7 bases). This CDR3 has 17 residues. Germline CDR1 and CDR2: MNHNS and SASEGT. Between the trimmed V and J ends, which lost 1 base and 7 bases, there was a span of 21 bases. The CDR3 sequence: CASSEEFLRGPRYTQYF. CDR3 nucleotide sequence: TGTGCCAGCAGTGAAGAGTTTTTGCGGGGGCCCCGCTATACGCAGTATTTT.

The CDR3 loop is CASSLTPRGGVETQYF. In nucleotides, the CDR3 is TGTGCCAGCAGCTTAACTCCGCGGGGGGGCGTGGAGACCCAGTACTTC. The chain joins TRBV7-3 to TRBJ2-5; 9 nucleotides align to TRBD2. CDR1 is SGHTA and CDR2 is FQGTGA in the germline V gene. Trimming at V came to 0 bases and at J to 5 bases, leaving 7 bases not matched to a gene. The length of the CDR3 is 16 residues.

The V gene is TRBV6-1, the J gene TRBJ2-5; 8 bases match TRBD1. The junction had 10 bases not matched to a gene; V was cut back by 2 bases and J by 5 bases. Germline CDR1 and CDR2: MNHNS and SASEGT. The CDR3 has 16 amino acids. The CDR3 nucleotides are TGTGCCAGCAGTGAACGAGGACAGGGACGGCGGGAGACCCAGTACTTC. Translating it yields CASSERGQGRRETQYF.

In this sample, this clone turned up once. The rearrangement joins TRBV21-1 to TRBJ2-5; the listed D gene, TRBD1, was not tested against the DNA. TRBV21-1 is a recognized pseudogene. This CDR3 is built from 10 residues. The CDR3 nucleotides read TGTGCCAGCAGCCCGGACAGGGGGTACTTC. It encodes CASSPDRGYF.

This chain uses TRBV7-2 with TRBJ2-7; D is perhaps TRBD1 (6 bases). Trimming took 5 bases from V and 3 from J, leaving 14 bases between them. Germline assignment: CDR1 SGHTA and CDR2 FQGNSA. The CDR3 has 14 residues. CDR3 in DNA: TGTGCCAGCAGCCACCTGACAGGAAACTACGAGCAGTACTTC. It specifies CASSHLTGNYEQYF.

The J gene is TRBJ2-7, the V gene TRBV7-2; the D gene is possibly TRBD2 (8 bases). CDR1 and CDR2 (germline): SGHTA, FQGNSA. The CDR3 has 17 amino acids. V shed 5 bases and J shed 3 bases, with 23 bases lying between them. DNA of the CDR3: TGTGCCAGCAGCCCCGCGGGGGGAACAGGGGACCTCTACGAGCAGTACTTC. It codes for CASSPAGGTGDLYEQYF.

This rearrangement joins TRBV29-1 to TRBJ1-3; D may be TRBD1 (5 bases). The CDR3 has 13 residues. From germline, CDR1 is SQVTM and CDR2 ANQGSEA. Between the trimmed V and J ends, which lost 4 bases and 0 bases, there was a span of 7 bases. CDR3 sequence reads: CSVGQNSGNTIYF. For the CDR3, the DNA is TGCAGCGTTGGACAGAACTCTGGAAACACCATATATTTT.

The chain links TRBV14 to TRBJ2-1; 9 positions match TRBD2. V lost 1 base and J lost 7; bases outside the gene matches: 2. The CDR3 sequence is 14 residues long. Looked up from germline, CDR1 is SGHDN and CDR2 is FVKESK. The CDR3 nucleotides read TGTGCCAGCAGCCAAGTTCTAGCGGGAAATGAGCAGTTCTTC. It yields the protein CASSQVLAGNEQFF.

This chain joins TRBV10-3 and TRBJ1-2; 10 bases line up with TRBD1. Germline V gene lookup returns CDR1 ENHRY and CDR2 SYGVKD. With V trimmed by 3 bases and J by 5 bases, 6 bases remained unmatched. The CDR3 is 15 residues long. CDR3 DNA: TGTGCCATCAGTGACGGACAGGGGGAGTGGTATGGCTACACCTTC. It codes for CAISDGQGEWYGYTF.

CDR3: CASSVAAQGAPYGYTF. The CDR3 DNA sequence: TGTGCCAGCAGCGTAGCTGCACAGGGGGCGCCTTATGGCTACACCTTC. This rearrangement joins TRBV9 to TRBJ1-2; 9 bases line up with TRBD1. Germline CDR1 SGDLS, CDR2 YYNGEE. V shed 0 bases and J 5 bases; nucleotides not matched to a gene: 8. The CDR3 covers 16 residues.